This T cell receptor beta chain emerged from a study of T cell responses to AZD1222 COVID-19 vaccine. Notes on the study in general: Unmutated variant regions reportedly attract nearly half of all spike-specific TCRs. Donors in the cohort were predominantly white British and more often female, and clonal diversity was possibly underestimated. Seropositive at baseline were only a handful of AZD1222 recipients. Spike-wide vaccine-associated CD4 TCRs dominated at 160-218 and 743-854.

Clones were sequenced by immunoSEQ multiplex PCR, and TCRdb holds only the in-frame ones, with some missing. This sample yields about 130,000 clones, of which approximately 93% are seen a single time; roughly 0.9% belongs to the top ten. Germline CDR1 and CDR2: MNHEY and SVGAGI. The CDR3 totals 11 residues. V shed 5 bases and J shed 4 bases, with 4 bases lying between them. About this clone: No antigen is known for it.

V gene TRBV6-5 combines with J gene TRBJ2-3; D is ambiguous. Here the sequenced sample was peripheral blood, taken on day 0 of AZD1222 vaccination. The origin of this receptor is an adult in good health. CDR3 loop: CASSTADTQYF. DNA of the CDR3: TGTGCCAGCAGTACGGCAGATACGCAGTATTTT.